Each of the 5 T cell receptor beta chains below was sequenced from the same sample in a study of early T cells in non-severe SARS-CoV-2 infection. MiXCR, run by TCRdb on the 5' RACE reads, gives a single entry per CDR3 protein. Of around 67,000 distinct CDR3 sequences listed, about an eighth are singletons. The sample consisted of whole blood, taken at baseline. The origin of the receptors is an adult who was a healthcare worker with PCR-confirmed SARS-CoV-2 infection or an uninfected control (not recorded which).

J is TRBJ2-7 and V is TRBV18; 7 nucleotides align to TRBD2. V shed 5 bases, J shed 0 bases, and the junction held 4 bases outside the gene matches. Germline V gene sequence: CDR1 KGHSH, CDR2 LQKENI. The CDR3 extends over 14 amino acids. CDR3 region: CASSATSDSYEQYF. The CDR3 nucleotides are TGTGCCAGCTCAGCTACTAGCGACTCCTACGAGCAGTACTTC.

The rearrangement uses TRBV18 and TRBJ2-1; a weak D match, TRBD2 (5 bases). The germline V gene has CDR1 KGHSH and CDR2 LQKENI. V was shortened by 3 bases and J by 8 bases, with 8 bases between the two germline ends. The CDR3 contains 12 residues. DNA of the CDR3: TGTGCCAGCTCACCGGGAGACGATGAGCAGTTCTTC. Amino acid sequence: CASSPGDDEQFF.

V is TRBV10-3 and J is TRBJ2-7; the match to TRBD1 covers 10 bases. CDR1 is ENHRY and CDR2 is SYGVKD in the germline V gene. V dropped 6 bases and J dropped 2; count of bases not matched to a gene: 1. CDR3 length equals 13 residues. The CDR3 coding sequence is TGTGCCATCAGGGGGACAGGGGCCTACGAGCAGTACTTC. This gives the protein CAIRGTGAYEQYF.

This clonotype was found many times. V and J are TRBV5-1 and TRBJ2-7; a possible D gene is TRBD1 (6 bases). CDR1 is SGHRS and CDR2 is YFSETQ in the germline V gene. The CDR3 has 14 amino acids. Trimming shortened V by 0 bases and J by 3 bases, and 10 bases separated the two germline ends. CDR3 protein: CASSLDGGGYEQYF. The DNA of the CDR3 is TGCGCCAGCAGCTTGGATGGGGGCGGCTACGAGCAGTACTTC.

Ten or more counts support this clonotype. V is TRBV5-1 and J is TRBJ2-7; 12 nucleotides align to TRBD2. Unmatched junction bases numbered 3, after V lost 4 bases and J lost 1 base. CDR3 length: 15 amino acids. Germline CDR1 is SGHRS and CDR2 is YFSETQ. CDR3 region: CASSVTSGGSYEQYF. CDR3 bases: TGCGCCAGCAGCGTGACTAGCGGGGGTTCCTACGAGCAGTACTTC.